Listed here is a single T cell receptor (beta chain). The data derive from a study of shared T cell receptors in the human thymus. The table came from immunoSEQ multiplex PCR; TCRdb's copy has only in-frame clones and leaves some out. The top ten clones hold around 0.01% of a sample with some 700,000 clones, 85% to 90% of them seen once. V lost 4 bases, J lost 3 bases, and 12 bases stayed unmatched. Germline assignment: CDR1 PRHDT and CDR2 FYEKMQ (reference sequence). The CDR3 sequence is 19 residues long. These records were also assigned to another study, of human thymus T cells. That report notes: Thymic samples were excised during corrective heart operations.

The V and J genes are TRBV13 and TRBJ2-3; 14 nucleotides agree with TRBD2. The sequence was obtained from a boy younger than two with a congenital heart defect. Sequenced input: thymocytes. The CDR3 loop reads CASSSGLAGDGTGTDTQYF. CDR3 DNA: TGTGCCAGCAGCTCGGGACTAGCGGGAGACGGGACGGGGACAGATACGCAGTATTTT.